One sample yielded the 32 T cell receptor beta chains listed below, sequenced in a study of monozygotic twins with inflammatory bowel disease. Each CDR3 protein gets one entry in TCRdb, which reprocessed the 5' RACE reads and gives no DNA. The specimen's table records approximately 300,000 distinct CDR3 sequences. The source material was blood. These receptors all come from a human donor with ulcerative colitis or Crohn's disease, or a healthy co-twin of an affected twin (not recorded which).

The CDR3 loop is CAISESVSKNTEAFF. The V and J genes are TRBV10-3 and TRBJ1-1. The germline CDR1 and CDR2 sequences are ENHRY and SYGVKD. There are 15 residues in the CDR3.

This chain's CDR3 is CASSTAYSYNEQFF. The chain uses TRBV11-2 and TRBJ2-1. The CDR3 totals 14 residues. CDR1 and CDR2 (germline): SGHAT, FQNNGV. The full variable domain, with the rest looked up from reference TRBV11-2 and TRBJ2-1, is EAGVAQSPRYKIIEKRQSVAFWCNPISGHATLYWYQQILGQGPKLLIQFQNNGVVDDSQLPKDRFSAERLKGVDSTLKIQPAKLEDSAVYLCASSTAYSYNEQFFGPGTRLTVL.

The chain has TRBV6-5 and TRBJ1-1. This CDR3 has 16 amino acids. Germline-derived CDR1 and CDR2 are MNHEY and SVGAGI. The CDR3: CASSYGQSGMNTEAFF.

The chain is built from TRBV12-3 or TRBV12-4 and TRBJ2-1. The CDR3 has 14 residues. CDR3 sequence reads: CASSFKRVMNEQFF.

The gene calls are TRBV12-5 and TRBJ2-2; TCRdb proposes TRBD1, but this gene call is untestable without DNA. Germline loops: CDR1 LGHNT, CDR2 FRNRAP. The CDR3 loop spans 13 amino acids. The CDR3: CASQGANTGELFF.

The J gene is TRBJ2-1, the V gene TRBV19; TCRdb calls TRBD2, which cannot be checked without DNA. From germline, CDR1 is LNHDA and CDR2 SQIVND (reference sequence). The CDR3 is 16 residues long. CDR3 protein: CASSITGTNGIYEQFF.

This chain connects TRBV28 to TRBJ2-2; as DNA is missing, the TRBD2 call by TCRdb cannot be tested. Germline V CDR1 and CDR2: MDHEN, SYDVKM. The CDR3 is 16 residues long. The CDR3: CASFSKGGVHTGELFF.

The chain carries TRBV20-1 and TRBJ2-1; TCRdb gives TRBD2 as the D gene, but with no DNA this cannot be confirmed. CDR3 length: 14 residues. The V gene's germline CDR1 is DFQATT and CDR2 SNEGSKA (reference sequence). The CDR3 loop reads CSASRPPGGDEQFF.

The chain recombines TRBV27 with TRBJ2-3; no DNA is available, so the TRBD2 call from TCRdb remains unchecked. Germline CDR1 reads MNHEY; CDR2 reads SMNVEV (reference sequence). This CDR3 spans 17 amino acids. The CDR3 loop reads CASSLWPSGGDTDTQYF.

The chain employs TRBV7-2 and TRBJ2-7; the D call of TRBD2 rests on TCRdb alone, since no DNA is present to check it. Germline CDR1 and CDR2: SGHTA and FQGNSA. The CDR3 covers 14 residues. This CDR3 reads CASSLGTRNYEQYF.

V and J are TRBV10-3 and TRBJ2-7; the TRBD1 assignment by TCRdb is unverifiable without DNA. The CDR3 has 14 amino acids. Germline V lookup: CDR1 ENHRY, CDR2 SYGVKD. The CDR3 reads CAIQAGPGQYEQYF.

The chain is built from TRBV9 and TRBJ2-3; TCRdb calls TRBD2, which cannot be checked without DNA. Germline V gene sequence: CDR1 SGDLS, CDR2 YYNGEE. This CDR3 has 15 amino acids. CDR3 residues: CASSALEVSRGTQYF.

The chain has TRBV29-1 and TRBJ2-7; TCRdb's D call, TRBD2, is unchecked because there is no DNA. This CDR3 is built from 16 residues. Germline V gene lookup returns CDR1 SQVTM and CDR2 ANQGSEA. CDR3 sequence reads: CSIRLAGGPPYLRQYF.

The chain carries TRBV5-4 and TRBJ2-1; TCRdb indicates TRBD2, and absent DNA this call remains unverified. This CDR3 is built from 15 residues. In germline, CDR1 is SGHNT, CDR2 YYREEE (reference sequence). The CDR3 region is CASSQGLAQGNEQFF. The whole variable domain, remainder taken from reference TRBV5-4 and TRBJ2-1, is ETGVTQSPTHLIKTRGQQVTLRCSSQSGHNTVSWYQQALGQGPQFIFQYYREEENGRGNFPPRFSGLQFPNYSSELNVNALELDDSALYLCASSQGLAQGNEQFFGPGTRLTVL.

This chain joins TRBV23-1 and TRBJ2-5; there is no DNA to check the TCRdb D call of TRBD1. TRBV23-1 carries the ORF label, with uncertain function. The length of the CDR3 is 15 residues. The CDR3 sequence: CASSRQRRGIKTQYF.

The chain uses TRBV7-3 and TRBJ1-4. The CDR3 loop spans 13 amino acids. Germline CDR1 is SGHTA and CDR2 is FQGTGA. The CDR3 is CASSRGIGEKLFF.

The chain uses TRBV7-2 and TRBJ2-7; checking the TCRdb D call of TRBD1 is not possible without DNA. This CDR3 has 15 residues. From germline, CDR1 is SGHTA and CDR2 FQGNSA. CDR3 loop: CASSFTRDGAYEQYF.

The rearrangement uses TRBV6-5 and TRBJ2-1; the TCRdb D gene call, TRBD1, has no DNA to confirm it. The CDR3 length is 16 residues. Germline CDR1 and CDR2: MNHEY and SVGAGI. The CDR3 spells CASSYPSSGGYNEQFF.

The rearrangement joins TRBV11-2 to TRBJ2-5; TCRdb's D call of TRBD2 is untestable without DNA. Germline V CDR1 and CDR2: SGHAT, FQNNGV. The CDR3 extends over 17 amino acids. The CDR3 here is CASSLAPSGGAVETQYF.

V usage is TRBV14 and J usage is TRBJ1-1. Germline V lookup: CDR1 SGHDN, CDR2 FVKESK. The CDR3 is 13 residues long. CDR3 sequence: CASSQVANTEAFF.

The V gene is TRBV19, the J gene TRBJ2-1; the TRBD1 assignment by TCRdb is unverifiable without DNA. Per the germline V gene, CDR1 is LNHDA and CDR2 is SQIVND (reference sequence). The CDR3 spans 14 residues. CDR3 region: CASTLRERGVEQFF.

The chain uses TRBV7-3 and TRBJ2-1. Germline CDR1 reads SGHTA; CDR2 reads FQGTGA. This CDR3 region has 16 residues. The CDR3 protein is CASSLNVASSYNEQFF.

The rearrangement links TRBV5-1 to TRBJ2-3; checking the TCRdb D call of TRBD1 is not possible without DNA. The germline CDR1 and CDR2 sequences are SGHRS and YFSETQ. CDR3 length: 18 amino acids. CDR3 region: CASSLEGRGYPSTDTQYF.

The V call is TRBV4-3, the J call TRBJ2-6. The CDR3 is 15 amino acids. Germline lookup yields CDR1 LGHNA and CDR2 YSLEER. The CDR3 protein is CASSPQGGGANVLTF.

The V gene is TRBV5-5, the J gene TRBJ2-5; as DNA is missing, the TRBD1 call by TCRdb cannot be tested. Germline lookup yields CDR1 SGHKS and CDR2 YYEKEE (reference sequence). The CDR3 sequence is 15 residues long. CDR3 region: CASSLVSGGWGTQYF. The full variable domain, rest sourced from reference TRBV5-5 and TRBJ2-5, is DAGVTQSPTHLIKTRGQQVTLRCSPISGHKSVSWYQQVLGQGPQFIFQYYEKEERGRGNFPDRFSARQFPNYSSELNVNALLLGDSALYLCASSLVSGGWGTQYFGPGTRLLVL.

The V gene is TRBV7-2, the J gene TRBJ2-7. The CDR3 is made up of 15 amino acids. CDR1 is SGHTA and CDR2 is FQGNSA in the germline V gene. This CDR3 reads CASSRVHLGSYEQYF.

This sequence joins TRBV19 and TRBJ1-2; TCRdb lists TRBD1, though no DNA is available to test this call. Germline V gene sequence: CDR1 LNHDA, CDR2 SQIVND (reference sequence). The CDR3 consists of 19 residues. The CDR3 reads CASSIYSVGGQGINYGYTF. The complete variable domain, with remaining parts taken from reference TRBV19 and TRBJ1-2, reads DGGITQSPKYLFRKEGQNVTLSCEQNLNHDAMYWYRQDPGQGLRLIYYSQIVNDFQKGDIAEGYSVSREKKESFPLTVTSAQKNPTAFYLCASSIYSVGGQGINYGYTFGSGTRLTVV.

The V call is TRBV4-3, the J call TRBJ1-1. The CDR3 runs 13 residues. CDR1 is LGHNA and CDR2 is YSLEER in the germline V gene. This chain's CDR3 is CASSRVSVSEAFF.

This rearrangement joins TRBV27 to TRBJ2-7. The CDR3 contains 13 residues. Germline V gene lookup returns CDR1 MNHEY and CDR2 SMNVEV (reference sequence). The CDR3 sequence is CASSLSPGYEQYF.

This chain links TRBV7-9 with TRBJ1-4. This CDR3 region has 14 residues. Germline lookup yields CDR1 SEHNR and CDR2 FQNEAQ (reference sequence). This CDR3 reads CASSWEGFNEKLFF.

The chain combines TRBV20-1 with TRBJ2-7. This CDR3 is built from 14 residues. Germline V CDR1 and CDR2: DFQATT, SNEGSKA (reference sequence). CDR3 loop: CSARRPISSYEQYF.

The chain links TRBV12-3 or TRBV12-4 to TRBJ1-2; the D call from TCRdb, TRBD1, cannot be confirmed without DNA. The length of the CDR3 is 13 residues. CDR3 residues: CASSFPGVYGYTF.